The present TCR beta chain was sequenced within a study of T cells after posttransplantation cyclophosphamide. Losses at the gene ends were 2 bases for V and 5 bases for J; bases not matched to a gene: 5. In germline, CDR1 is SQVTM, CDR2 ANQGSEA. CDR3 size: 13 residues. TCRdb's table, derived via immunoSEQ multiplex PCR, lists solely in-frame clones and lacks some. The table records tens of thousands of clones, more than 85% of them present only once. Note on this clone: Antigen unknown.

Study conclusions and caveats: Tissue-infiltrating T cells from skin or gut overlapped little with blood T cells. TRB clonality was highly associated with recipient CMV seropositivity and reactivation. Later blood repertoires were often dominated by clones from the donor CD8+ memory compartment.

Cells defined as naive were viable CD3+CD4+ or CD3+CD8+ and CCR7+CD45RA+CD45RO-CD95-CD27+CD28+. Peripheral blood was collected from the related graft donor on the marrow donation day. The specimen sequenced was naive CD4+ T cells sorted from blood. The clonotype comes from a man aged 25 to 40 in good health and a related stem cell transplant donor. The genes are TRBV29-1 and TRBJ1-2, with TRBD1 matching 7 bases. The CDR3 sequence is CSVERGPGYGYTF. The CDR3 nucleotides read TGCAGCGTTGAAAGGGGGCCGGGGTATGGCTACACCTTC.